This is a list of T cell receptor beta chains from one sample in a study of blood T cell repertoires in COVID-19. Libraries were prepared by immunoSEQ multiplex PCR; TCRdb keeps only in-frame clonotypes and omits some of them. The data show about 210,000 clones, 75% to 90% seen once. Sequencing was done on a sample of PBMCs or T cells enriched from blood (not recorded which). The receptors come from a man between 35 and 55 years old who had recovered from COVID-19. CDR3s include the opening cysteine and the closing phenylalanine or tryptophan. A D gene is named only where the DNA matches it firmly. The size field is filled for only some rows; it gives once, few, many or a size class.

cdr3_nt cdr3_aa d_call v_call clone_size j_call
TGTGCCAGCGAACTCGGCTACGAGCAGTACTTC CASELGYEQYF NA TRBV7-8 few TRBJ2-7
TGTGCCACCAGTGATGCAGGGGGCGCGAGCAATCAGCCCCAGCATTTT CATSDAGGASNQPQHF TRBD1 TRBV24-1 NA TRBJ1-5
TGCAGCGTTGAGGGACAGGCTTTTATTAGCACAGATACGCAGTATTTT CSVEGQAFISTDTQYF TRBD1 TRBV29-1 NA TRBJ2-3
TGCAGTGCTTTCAGGTGGGATACGCAGTATTTT CSAFRWDTQYF NA TRBV20-1 NA TRBJ2-3
TGTGCCAGCTCATCTCTCACAGGGGCAGCGGGGGATATCACTGAGCAGTTCTTC CASSSLTGAAGDITEQFF NA TRBV18 NA TRBJ2-1
TGTGCCAGCAGTTGGTTGCGGGATCAGCCCCAGCATTTT CASSWLRDQPQHF NA TRBV28 NA TRBJ1-5
TGTGCCAGTAGTATAGGAAGGGCAGCGGCACACGAGCAGTACTTC CASSIGRAAAHEQYF NA TRBV19 NA TRBJ2-7
TGTGCCAGCAGAGCAGCGGGGGTCGGGACCGGGGAGCTGTTTTTT CASRAAGVGTGELFF TRBD2 TRBV9 NA TRBJ2-2
TGCGCCAGCAGCCCGGCCGGGGGGCCACAGGTCGGCGTCGGGACTAGCGGGTCTTACGAGCAGTACTTC CASSPAGGPQVGVGTSGSYEQYF TRBD2 TRBV5-1 NA TRBJ2-7
TGTGCCAGCAGCTTAGGAGGGACAGGGTCATGGACCCAGTACTTC CASSLGGTGSWTQYF TRBD1 TRBV7-2 once TRBJ2-5
TGTGCCAGTAGTACTCGGACAGGGGTTAGCAATCAGCCCCAGCATTTT CASSTRTGVSNQPQHF TRBD1 TRBV19 NA TRBJ1-5
TGTGCCAGCAGCCCACTACGACTAGCGGGGGGGATAGCCTACGAGCAGTACTTC CASSPLRLAGGIAYEQYF TRBD2 TRBV5-6 NA TRBJ2-7
TGTGCCATCCGGAAGGGGGGGGAGAGCGGCTACACCTTC CAIRKGGESGYTF NA TRBV10-3 NA TRBJ1-2
TGTGCCAGCTCACCTTGGCAGGGAGGGAATGAGCAGTTCTTC CASSPWQGGNEQFF TRBD2 TRBV18 NA TRBJ2-1
TGTGCCAGCAGCGCGGGGACCGCCGGTAGCACAGATACGCAGTATTTT CASSAGTAGSTDTQYF NA TRBV7-9 NA TRBJ2-3
TGTGCCAGCAGCTTGGCCGGGACAAGCACCGGGGAGCTGTTTTTT CASSLAGTSTGELFF NA TRBV7-3 NA TRBJ2-2
TGTGCCACCAGTGCCCCTGGGCGCGGGAGCTATGAGCAGTTCTTC CATSAPGRGSYEQFF TRBD2 TRBV24-1 once TRBJ2-1
TGTGCCAGCAGCCAAGATGGTTCGAGTGAAAAACTGTTTTTT CASSQDGSSEKLFF NA TRBV3-1/TRBV3-2 NA TRBJ1-4
TGTGCCAGCAGCCAAGGGGGGGAGCAGCCCCAGCATTTT CASSQGGEQPQHF NA TRBV3-1/TRBV3-2 NA TRBJ1-5
TGTGCCAGCAGCTTAGCGACAGACTCCTACGAGCAGTACTTC CASSLATDSYEQYF NA TRBV13 NA TRBJ2-7
TGCAGCGAAGGGACTACCTATGGCTACACCTTC CSEGTTYGYTF NA TRBV29-1 NA TRBJ1-2
TGCGCCAGCAGCTCGAGTCCCGGGACATATGGAGAGCTGTTTTTT CASSSSPGTYGELFF NA TRBV5-1 few TRBJ2-2
TGTGCCAGCAGTGAGGGACAGGCTCCTGGACAGCAGTACTTC CASSEGQAPGQQYF TRBD1 TRBV6-1 NA TRBJ2-7
TGTGCCAGCAGTTTTGAGCGGGGGTCGAACACTGAAGCTTTCTTT CASSFERGSNTEAFF NA TRBV27 NA TRBJ1-1
TGTGCCAGCAGCTATGAACAGGGGCGGCAAGAGACCCAGTACTTC CASSYEQGRQETQYF TRBD1 TRBV6-2/TRBV6-3 NA TRBJ2-5
TGTGCCAGCAGTTTTCGTCACCGGGGGTTCTCCTACGAGCAGTACTTC CASSFRHRGFSYEQYF NA TRBV27 NA TRBJ2-7
TGTGCCAGCAGTCCCGACGGGACAGGGGAAGGCTACACCTTC CASSPDGTGEGYTF TRBD1 TRBV27 NA TRBJ1-2
TGTGCCAGCAGCCCCCAAACAGGGGGACGGACCGGGGAGCTGTTTTTT CASSPQTGGRTGELFF TRBD1 TRBV5-5 NA TRBJ2-2
TGTGCCAGCAGGAGGGCAGGCTTCACTGAAGCTTTCTTT CASRRAGFTEAFF NA TRBV6-5 NA TRBJ1-1
TGTGCCACCAGCAAGAAGGACAGGACCTACACTGAAGCTTTCTTT CATSKKDRTYTEAFF TRBD1 TRBV15 NA TRBJ1-1
TGTGCCAGCAGTTACTCTAGCAGTTACAATGAGCAGTTCTTC CASSYSSSYNEQFF NA TRBV6-6 NA TRBJ2-1
TGTGCCAGCTCCAGACTAGCGGGAGGGCGTTCTGGCTCGGATACGCAGTATTTT CASSRLAGGRSGSDTQYF TRBD2 TRBV2 NA TRBJ2-3
TGTGCCAGCAGCTTCACAGGTCTCTCTGGAAACACCATATATTTT CASSFTGLSGNTIYF NA TRBV7-8 NA TRBJ1-3
TGTGCCAGCAGCGTAGCTGCGGGGGGCTTCACAGATACGCAGTATTTT CASSVAAGGFTDTQYF TRBD2 TRBV9 NA TRBJ2-3
TGTGCCACCAGCAGAGATGGGCAGGTTGACTATGGCTACACCTTC CATSRDGQVDYGYTF NA TRBV15 NA TRBJ1-2
TGTGCCAGCTCACCGTTCGACAGGGGGCTTGAGACCCAGTACTTC CASSPFDRGLETQYF TRBD1 TRBV18 NA TRBJ2-5
TGTGCCAGCAGCTCCCAGGACAGGGATCTTCGTGAAGCTTTCTTT CASSSQDRDLREAFF TRBD1 TRBV11-2 NA TRBJ1-1
TGTGCCAGTAGTATAGGACAACCGAGAACTGGAAACACCATATATTTT CASSIGQPRTGNTIYF NA TRBV19 NA TRBJ1-3
TGTGCCAGCAGTTTTACGGCGGGAGTGGGTAGTGGGCGGAGCTACGAGCAGTACTTC CASSFTAGVGSGRSYEQYF TRBD2 TRBV27 once TRBJ2-7
TGCAGCGTTAGGGATTCGGGGGCCTACAATGAGCAGTTCTTC CSVRDSGAYNEQFF NA TRBV29-1 NA TRBJ2-1
TGTGCCTGGAGTGTTAACGGGAAAGGGGAAGCTTTCTTT CAWSVNGKGEAFF NA TRBV30 NA TRBJ1-1
TGTGCCAGCTCACCAGGGGCGACAAACATTCAGTACTTC CASSPGATNIQYF NA TRBV18 NA TRBJ2-4
TGTGCCAGCTCAGAGAGGTACAGGGGGCTTGATGGCTACACCTTC CASSERYRGLDGYTF TRBD1 TRBV18 NA TRBJ1-2